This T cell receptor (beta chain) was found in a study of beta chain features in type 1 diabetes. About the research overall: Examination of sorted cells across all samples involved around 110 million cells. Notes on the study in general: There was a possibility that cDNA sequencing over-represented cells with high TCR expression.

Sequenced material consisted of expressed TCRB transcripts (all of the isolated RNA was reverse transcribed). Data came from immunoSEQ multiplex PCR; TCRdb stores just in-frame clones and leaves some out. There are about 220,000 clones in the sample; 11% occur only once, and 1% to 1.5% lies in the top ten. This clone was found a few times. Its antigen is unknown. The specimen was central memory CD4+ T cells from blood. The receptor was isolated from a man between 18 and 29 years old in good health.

The CDR3 sequence: CAIRDQETQYF. The CDR3 region has the DNA TGTGCCATCAGGGATCAAGAGACCCAGTACTTC. The V and J genes are TRBV10-3 and TRBJ2-5; no reliable D call. This CDR3 has 11 residues. Trimming took 6 bases from V and 2 from J, leaving 4 bases between them. Germline CDR1 ENHRY, CDR2 SYGVKD.